These 6 T cell receptor beta chains were sequenced from one sample in a study of monozygotic twins with inflammatory bowel disease. TCRdb processed the 5' RACE reads again and assigns one entry to each CDR3 protein, with no DNA. Its listing shows approximately 380,000 distinct CDR3 sequences. The sample taken for sequencing was blood. These receptors all stem from a human donor with ulcerative colitis or Crohn's disease, or a healthy co-twin of an affected twin (not recorded which).

This chain joins TRBV7-2 and TRBJ2-3; no DNA is available, so the TRBD2 call from TCRdb remains unchecked. The CDR3 has 14 residues. Germline CDR1 reads SGHTA; CDR2 reads FQGNSA. This chain's CDR3 is CASSLDGAGGQKYF.

The rearrangement links TRBV7-8 to TRBJ2-3; there is no DNA to check the TCRdb D call of TRBD1. The CDR3 is 14 amino acids. The germline V gene has CDR1 SGHVS and CDR2 FQNEAQ. This chain's CDR3 is CASSRGQEILTQYF. The full variable domain, with the rest looked up from reference TRBV7-8 and TRBJ2-3, is GAGVSQSPRYKVAKRGQDVALRCDPISGHVSLFWYQQALGQGPEFLTYFQNEAQLDKSGLPSDRFFAERPEGSVSTLKIQRTQQEDSAVYLCASSRGQEILTQYFGPGTRLTVL.

This chain links TRBV6-2 or TRBV6-3 with TRBJ1-6; as DNA is missing, the TRBD1 call by TCRdb cannot be tested. Germline V CDR1 and CDR2: MNHEY, SVGEGT. The CDR3 is 15 residues long. CDR3 in amino acids: CASSQNRGRNSPLHF.

The genes are TRBV20-1 and TRBJ1-5; TCRdb names TRBD1, which stays unverified in the absence of DNA. Germline V gene sequence: CDR1 DFQATT, CDR2 SNEGSKA (reference sequence). This CDR3 has 14 amino acids. The CDR3 protein is CSARRGARDQPQHF.

V and J are TRBV3-1 and TRBJ2-3; TCRdb proposes TRBD2, but this gene call is untestable without DNA. The CDR3 has 13 residues. Germline CDR1 and CDR2: LGHDT and YNNKEL (reference sequence). This CDR3 is CASSQVFGGEQYF.

V usage is TRBV29-1 and J usage is TRBJ1-3; checking the TCRdb D call of TRBD1 is not possible without DNA. CDR1 SQVTM and CDR2 ANQGSEA come from the germline V gene. The CDR3 totals 17 residues. CDR3 in amino acids: CSVVGLRDRGAGNTIYF. The entire variable domain, with the rest obtained from reference TRBV29-1 and TRBJ1-3, is as follows: SAVISQKPSRDICQRGTSLTIQCQVDSQVTMMFWYRQQPGQSLTLIATANQGSEATYESGFVIDKFPISRPNLTFSTLTVSNMSPEDSSIYLCSVVGLRDRGAGNTIYFGEGSWLTVV.